This T cell receptor beta chain appears in the sequencing data of a study of T-cell reconstitution after alpha-beta-depleted transplantation in children. Findings and limits, study-wide: In patients about two months after transplant, alpha-beta T cells reportedly arose from several hundred expanded graft clones.

Only a few counts were recorded for this clonotype. Its target is not known. Trimming took 3 bases from V and 6 from J; bases not matched to a gene: 6. This CDR3 is built from 14 residues. CDR1 SGDLS and CDR2 YYNGEE come from the germline V gene. Unique molecular identifiers were incorporated during preparation of the TCRbeta library. TCRdb used MiXCR to reprocess the PCR reads, holding one entry per CDR3 protein. The sample carries a few hundred thousand distinct CDR3 sequences, under 15% recorded once. This material consisted of PBMCs, mostly from graft donor cells, taken 360 days after TCRalphabeta/CD19-depleted stem cell transplant. The origin of this receptor is a male patient under 18 who had a stem cell transplant for acute myeloid leukemia, so the T cells may come from the graft donor. The V call is TRBV9, the J call TRBJ2-1; 7 bases are a match to TRBD2. DNA of the CDR3: TGTGCCAGCAGCGCCGGGACTATGTCCAATGAGCAGTTCTTC. Translation gives CASSAGTMSNEQFF.